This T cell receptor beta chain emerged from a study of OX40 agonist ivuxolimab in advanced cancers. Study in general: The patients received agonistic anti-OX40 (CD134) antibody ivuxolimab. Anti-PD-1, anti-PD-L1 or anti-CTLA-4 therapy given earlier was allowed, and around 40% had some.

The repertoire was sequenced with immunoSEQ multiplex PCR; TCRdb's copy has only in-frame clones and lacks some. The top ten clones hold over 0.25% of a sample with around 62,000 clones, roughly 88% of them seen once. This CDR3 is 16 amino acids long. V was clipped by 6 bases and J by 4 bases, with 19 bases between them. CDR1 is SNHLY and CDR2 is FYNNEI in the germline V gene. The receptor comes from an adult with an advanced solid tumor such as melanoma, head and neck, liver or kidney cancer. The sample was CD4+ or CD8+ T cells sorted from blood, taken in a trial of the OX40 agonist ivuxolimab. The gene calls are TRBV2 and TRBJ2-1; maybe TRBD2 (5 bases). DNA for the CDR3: TGTGCCAGCAGCCTCCTCGTTAGAGGGCCGTACAATGAGCAGTTCTTC. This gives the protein CASSLLVRGPYNEQFF.